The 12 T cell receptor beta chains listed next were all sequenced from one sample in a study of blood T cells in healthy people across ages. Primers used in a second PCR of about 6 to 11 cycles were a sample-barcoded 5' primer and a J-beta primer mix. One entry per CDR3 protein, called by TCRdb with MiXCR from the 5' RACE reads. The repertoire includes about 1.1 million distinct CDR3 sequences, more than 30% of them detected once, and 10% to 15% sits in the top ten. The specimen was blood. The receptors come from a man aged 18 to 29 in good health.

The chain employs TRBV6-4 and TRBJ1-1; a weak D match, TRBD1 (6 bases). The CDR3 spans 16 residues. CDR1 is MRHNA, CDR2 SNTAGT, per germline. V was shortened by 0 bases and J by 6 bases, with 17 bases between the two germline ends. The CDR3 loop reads CASSDSATGGGAEAFF. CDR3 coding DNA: TGTGCCAGCAGTGACTCCGCGACAGGTGGGGGAGCTGAAGCTTTCTTT.

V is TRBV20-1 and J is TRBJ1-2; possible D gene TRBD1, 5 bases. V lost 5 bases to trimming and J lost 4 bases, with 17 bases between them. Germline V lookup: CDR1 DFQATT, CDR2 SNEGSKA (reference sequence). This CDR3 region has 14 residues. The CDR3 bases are TGCAGTGCTTCCGGGACGGACGGCGGCTATGGCTACACCTTC. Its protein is CSASGTDGGYGYTF.

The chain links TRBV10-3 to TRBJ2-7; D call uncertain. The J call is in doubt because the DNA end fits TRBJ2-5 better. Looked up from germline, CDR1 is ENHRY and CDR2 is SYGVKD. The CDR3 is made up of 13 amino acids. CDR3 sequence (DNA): TGTGCCATCAGTGAAGGGATTCGGGAGACCCAGTACTTC. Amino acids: CAISEGIRETQYF.

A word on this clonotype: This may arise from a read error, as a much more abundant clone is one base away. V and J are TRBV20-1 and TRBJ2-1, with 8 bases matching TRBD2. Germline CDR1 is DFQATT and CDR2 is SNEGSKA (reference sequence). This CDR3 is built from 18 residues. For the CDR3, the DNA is TGCAGTGCTACGGGGGGGCTAATTTCAATGAGCTCCTACAGTGAGCAGTTCTTC. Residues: CSATGGLISMSSYSEQFF.

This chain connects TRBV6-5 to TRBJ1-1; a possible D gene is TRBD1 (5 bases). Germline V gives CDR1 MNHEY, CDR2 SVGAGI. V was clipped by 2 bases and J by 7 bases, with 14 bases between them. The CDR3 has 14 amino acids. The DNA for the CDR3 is TGTGCCAGCAGTTACGGGACGGCTAACTTTGAAGCTTTCTTT. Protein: CASSYGTANFEAFF.

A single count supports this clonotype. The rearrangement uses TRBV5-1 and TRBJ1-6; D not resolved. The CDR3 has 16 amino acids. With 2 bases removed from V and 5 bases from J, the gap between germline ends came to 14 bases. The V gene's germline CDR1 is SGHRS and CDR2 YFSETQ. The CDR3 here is CASSFRQQRDNSPLHF. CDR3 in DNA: TGCGCCAGCAGCTTCCGACAACAAAGGGATAATTCACCCCTCCACTTT.

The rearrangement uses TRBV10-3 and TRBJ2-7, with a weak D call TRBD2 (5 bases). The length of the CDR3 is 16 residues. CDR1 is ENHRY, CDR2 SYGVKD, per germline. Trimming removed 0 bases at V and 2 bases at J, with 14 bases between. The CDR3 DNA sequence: TGTGCCATCAGTGAGTCAGTGGCTAGCCTTGCCTACGAGCAGTACTTC. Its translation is CAISESVASLAYEQYF.

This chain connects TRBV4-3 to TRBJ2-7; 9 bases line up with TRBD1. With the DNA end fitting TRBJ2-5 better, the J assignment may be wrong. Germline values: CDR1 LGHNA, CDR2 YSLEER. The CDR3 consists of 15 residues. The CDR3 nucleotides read TGCGCCAGCAGCCAGGGACAGGGAGGTCGGGAGACCCAGTACTTC. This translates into CASSQGQGGRETQYF.

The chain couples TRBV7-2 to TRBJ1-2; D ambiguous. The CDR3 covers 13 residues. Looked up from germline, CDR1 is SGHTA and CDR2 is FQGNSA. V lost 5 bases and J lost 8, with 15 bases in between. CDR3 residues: CASSLDRQGGYTF. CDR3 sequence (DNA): TGTGCCAGCAGCCTAGACCGCCAAGGCGGCTACACCTTC. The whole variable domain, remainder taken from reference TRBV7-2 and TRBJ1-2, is GAGVSQSPSNKVTEKGKDVELRCDPISGHTALYWYRQSLGQGLEFLIYFQGNSAPDKSGLPSDRFSAERTGGSVSTLTIQRTQQEDSAVYLCASSLDRQGGYTFGSGTRLTVV.

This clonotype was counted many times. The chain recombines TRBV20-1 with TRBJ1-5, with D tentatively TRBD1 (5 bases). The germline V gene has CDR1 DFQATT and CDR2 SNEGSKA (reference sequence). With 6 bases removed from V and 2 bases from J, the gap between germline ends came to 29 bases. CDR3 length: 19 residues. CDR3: CSAITQVKPRTYRNQPQHF. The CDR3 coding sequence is TGCAGTGCAATCACCCAAGTCAAACCCAGGACATACCGCAATCAGCCCCAGCATTTT.

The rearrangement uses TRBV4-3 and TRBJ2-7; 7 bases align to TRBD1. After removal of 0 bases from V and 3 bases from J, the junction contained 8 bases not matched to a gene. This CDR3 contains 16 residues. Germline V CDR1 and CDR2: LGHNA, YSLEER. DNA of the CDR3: TGCGCCAGCAGCCAAGATTGGGACAGAGACTTCTACGAGCAGTACTTC. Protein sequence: CASSQDWDRDFYEQYF.

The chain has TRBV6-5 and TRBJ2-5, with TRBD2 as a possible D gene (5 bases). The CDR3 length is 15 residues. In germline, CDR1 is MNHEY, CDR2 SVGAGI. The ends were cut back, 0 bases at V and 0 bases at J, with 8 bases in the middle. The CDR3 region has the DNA TGTGCCAGCAGTTACTCGGGGAGCCACCAAGAGACCCAGTACTTC. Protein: CASSYSGSHQETQYF.